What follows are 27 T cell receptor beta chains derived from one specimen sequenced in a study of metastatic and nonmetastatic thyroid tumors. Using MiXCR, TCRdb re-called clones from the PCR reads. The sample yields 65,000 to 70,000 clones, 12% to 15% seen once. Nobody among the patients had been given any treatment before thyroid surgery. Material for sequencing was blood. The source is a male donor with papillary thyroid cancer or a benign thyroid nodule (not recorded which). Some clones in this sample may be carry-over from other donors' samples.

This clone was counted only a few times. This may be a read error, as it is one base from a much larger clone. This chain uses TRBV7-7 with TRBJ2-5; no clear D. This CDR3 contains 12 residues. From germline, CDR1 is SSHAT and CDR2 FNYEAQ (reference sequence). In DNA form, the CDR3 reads TGTGCTAGCAGCTTAGAGGTGGAGACCCAGTACTTC. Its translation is CASSLEVETQYF.

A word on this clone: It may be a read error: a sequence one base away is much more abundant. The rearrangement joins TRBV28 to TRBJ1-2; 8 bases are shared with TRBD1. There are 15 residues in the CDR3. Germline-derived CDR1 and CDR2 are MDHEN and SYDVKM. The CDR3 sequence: CSSSWTGTFAYGYTF. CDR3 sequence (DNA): TGTTCCAGCAGCTGGACAGGGACTTTCGCTTATGGCTACACCTTC.

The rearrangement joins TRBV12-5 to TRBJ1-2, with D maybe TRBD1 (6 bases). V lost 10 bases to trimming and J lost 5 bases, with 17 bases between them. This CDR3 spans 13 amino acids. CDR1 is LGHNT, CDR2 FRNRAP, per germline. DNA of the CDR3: TGTGCTATCCGTCCGGGGGGCGGTTATGGCTACACCTTC. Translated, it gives CAIRPGGGYGYTF.

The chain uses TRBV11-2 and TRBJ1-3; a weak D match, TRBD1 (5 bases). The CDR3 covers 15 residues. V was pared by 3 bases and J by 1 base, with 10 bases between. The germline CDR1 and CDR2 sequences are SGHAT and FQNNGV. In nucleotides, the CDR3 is TGTGCCAGCAGCTTCTTCAGGGTGTCTGGAAACACCATATATTTT. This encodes CASSFFRVSGNTIYF.

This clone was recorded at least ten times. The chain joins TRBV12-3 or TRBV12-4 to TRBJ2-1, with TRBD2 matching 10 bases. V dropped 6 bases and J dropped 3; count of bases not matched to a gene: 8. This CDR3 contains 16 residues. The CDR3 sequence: CASSPLAGENYNEQFF. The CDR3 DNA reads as TGTGCCAGCAGCCCCCTAGCGGGAGAGAACTACAATGAGCAGTTCTTC.

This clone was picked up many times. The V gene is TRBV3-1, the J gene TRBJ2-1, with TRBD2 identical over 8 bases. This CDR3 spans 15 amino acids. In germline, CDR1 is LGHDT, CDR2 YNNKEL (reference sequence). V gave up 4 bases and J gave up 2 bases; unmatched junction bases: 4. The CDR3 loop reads CASSPGRGTYNEQFF. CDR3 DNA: TGTGCCAGCAGCCCCGGGAGGGGGACCTACAATGAGCAGTTCTTC.

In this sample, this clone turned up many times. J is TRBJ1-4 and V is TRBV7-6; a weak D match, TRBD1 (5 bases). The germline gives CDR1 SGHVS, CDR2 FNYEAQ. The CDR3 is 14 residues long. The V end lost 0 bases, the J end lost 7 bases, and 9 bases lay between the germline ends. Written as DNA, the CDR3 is TGTGCCAGCAGCTTAGCAGGGACGGGTGAAAAACTGTTTTTT. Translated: CASSLAGTGEKLFF.

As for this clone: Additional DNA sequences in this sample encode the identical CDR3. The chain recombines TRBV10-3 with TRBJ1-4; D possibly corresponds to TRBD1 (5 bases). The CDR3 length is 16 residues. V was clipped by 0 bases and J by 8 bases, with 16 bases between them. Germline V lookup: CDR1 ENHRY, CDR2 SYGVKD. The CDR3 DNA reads TGTGCCATCAGTGAGTCGACTGGCAGGGTAGGGGAAAAACTGTTTTTT. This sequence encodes CAISESTGRVGEKLFF.

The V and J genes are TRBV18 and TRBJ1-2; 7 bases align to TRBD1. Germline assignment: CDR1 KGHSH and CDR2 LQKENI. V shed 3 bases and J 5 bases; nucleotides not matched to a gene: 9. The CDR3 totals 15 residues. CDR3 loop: CASSPNRDSTYGYTF. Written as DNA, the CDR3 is TGTGCCAGCTCACCCAACCGGGACAGCACTTATGGCTACACCTTC. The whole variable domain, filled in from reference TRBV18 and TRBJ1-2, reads NAGVMQNPRHLVRRRGQEARLRCSPMKGHSHVYWYRQLPEEGLKFMVYLQKENIIDESGMPKERFSAEFPKEGPSILRIQQVVRGDSAAYFCASSPNRDSTYGYTFGSGTRLTVV.

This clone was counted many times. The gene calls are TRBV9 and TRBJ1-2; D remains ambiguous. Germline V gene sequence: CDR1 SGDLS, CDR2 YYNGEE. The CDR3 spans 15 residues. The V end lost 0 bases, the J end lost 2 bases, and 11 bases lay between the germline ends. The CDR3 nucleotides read TGTGCCAGCAGCGTAGTTAAAGGACGCAACTATGGCTACACCTTC. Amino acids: CASSVVKGRNYGYTF. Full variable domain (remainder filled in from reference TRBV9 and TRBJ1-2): DSGVTQTPKHLITATGQRVTLRCSPRSGDLSVYWYQQSLDQGLQFLIQYYNGEERAKGNILERFSAQQFPDLHSELNLSSLELGDSALYFCASSVVKGRNYGYTFGSGTRLTVV.

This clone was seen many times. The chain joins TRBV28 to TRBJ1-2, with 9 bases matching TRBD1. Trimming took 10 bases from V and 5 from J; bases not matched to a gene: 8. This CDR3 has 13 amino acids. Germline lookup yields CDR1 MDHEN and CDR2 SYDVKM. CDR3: CAIEDRGLYGYTF. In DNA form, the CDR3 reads TGTGCCATCGAAGACAGGGGGTTATATGGCTACACCTTC.

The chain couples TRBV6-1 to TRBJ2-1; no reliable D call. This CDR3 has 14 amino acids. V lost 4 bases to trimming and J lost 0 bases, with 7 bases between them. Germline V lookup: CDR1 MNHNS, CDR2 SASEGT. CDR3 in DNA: TGTGCCAGCAGTGGGGCTCCCTCCTACAATGAGCAGTTCTTC. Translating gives CASSGAPSYNEQFF.

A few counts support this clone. In DNA, the CDR3 is TGTGCCAGCAGTTTACCGCCCCCCAGAGGCGAGCAGTACTTC. It specifies CASSLPPPRGEQYF. This chain joins TRBV28 and TRBJ2-7; unclear D gene. From germline, CDR1 is MDHEN and CDR2 SYDVKM. The germline V and J ends were trimmed by 2 bases and 6 bases, with 14 bases remaining between them. The CDR3 contains 14 residues.

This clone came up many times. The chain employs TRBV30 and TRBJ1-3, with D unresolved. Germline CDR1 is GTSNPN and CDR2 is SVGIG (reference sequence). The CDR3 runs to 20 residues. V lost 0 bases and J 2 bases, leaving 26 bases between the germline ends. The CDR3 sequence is CAWSVPFSVRLIRPGNTIYF. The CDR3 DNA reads TGTGCCTGGAGTGTTCCTTTTTCCGTCCGACTAATACGTCCTGGAAACACCATATATTTT. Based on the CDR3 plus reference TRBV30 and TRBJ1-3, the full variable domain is SQTIHQWPATLVQPVGSPLSLECTVEGTSNPNLYWYRQAAGRGLQLLFYSVGIGQISSEVPQNLSASRPQDRQFILSSKKLLLSDSGFYLCAWSVPFSVRLIRPGNTIYFGEGSWLTVV.

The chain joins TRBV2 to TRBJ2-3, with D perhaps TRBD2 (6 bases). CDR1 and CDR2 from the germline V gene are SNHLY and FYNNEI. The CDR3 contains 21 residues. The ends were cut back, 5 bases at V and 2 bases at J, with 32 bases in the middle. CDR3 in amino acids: CASSPTRGRVVAGRTTDTQYF. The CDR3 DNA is TGTGCCAGCAGTCCGACTCGCGGGCGCGTGGTGGCGGGGCGAACCACAGATACGCAGTATTTT.

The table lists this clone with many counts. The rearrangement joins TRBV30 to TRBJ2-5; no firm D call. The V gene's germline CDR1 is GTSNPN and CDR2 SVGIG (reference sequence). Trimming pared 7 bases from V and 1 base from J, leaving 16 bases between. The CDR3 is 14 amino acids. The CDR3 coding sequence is TGTGCCTACACGCCAAGTAGCCTCCAAGAGACCCAGTACTTC. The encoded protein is CAYTPSSLQETQYF.

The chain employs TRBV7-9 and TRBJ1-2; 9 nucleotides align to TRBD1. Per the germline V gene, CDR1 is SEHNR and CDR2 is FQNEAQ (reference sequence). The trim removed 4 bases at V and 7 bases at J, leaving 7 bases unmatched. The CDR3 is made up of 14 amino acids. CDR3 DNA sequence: TGTGCCAGCAGCTCCGGGACAGGGACGGGTGGCTACACCTTC. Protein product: CASSSGTGTGGYTF.

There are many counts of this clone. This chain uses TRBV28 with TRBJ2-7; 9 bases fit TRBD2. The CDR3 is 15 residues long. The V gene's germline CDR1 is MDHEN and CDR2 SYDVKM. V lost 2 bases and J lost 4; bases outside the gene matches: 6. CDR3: CASSLMTSGGYEQYF. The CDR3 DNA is TGTGCCAGCAGTTTAATGACTAGCGGAGGTTACGAGCAGTACTTC.

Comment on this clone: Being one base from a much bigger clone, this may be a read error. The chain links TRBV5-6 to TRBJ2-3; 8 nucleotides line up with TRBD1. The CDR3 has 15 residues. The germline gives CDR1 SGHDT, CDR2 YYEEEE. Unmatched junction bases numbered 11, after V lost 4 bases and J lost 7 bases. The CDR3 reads CASSPWTGSGYTQYF. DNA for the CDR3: TGTGCCAGCAGCCCCTGGACAGGGTCCGGATATACGCAGTATTTT.

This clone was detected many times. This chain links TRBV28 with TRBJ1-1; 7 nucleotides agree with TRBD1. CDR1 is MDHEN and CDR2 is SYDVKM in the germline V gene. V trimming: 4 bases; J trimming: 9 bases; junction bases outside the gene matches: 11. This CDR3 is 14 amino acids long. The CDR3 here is CASSSPGQSMKAFF. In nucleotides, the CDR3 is TGTGCCAGCAGTTCTCCGGGACAGAGCATGAAAGCTTTCTTT.

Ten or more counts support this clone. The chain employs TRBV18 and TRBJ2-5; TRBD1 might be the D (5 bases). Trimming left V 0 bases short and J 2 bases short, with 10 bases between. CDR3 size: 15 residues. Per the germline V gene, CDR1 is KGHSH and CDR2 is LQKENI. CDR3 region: CASSPPKGLQETQYF. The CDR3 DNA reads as TGTGCCAGCTCACCACCGAAGGGGCTACAAGAGACCCAGTACTTC.

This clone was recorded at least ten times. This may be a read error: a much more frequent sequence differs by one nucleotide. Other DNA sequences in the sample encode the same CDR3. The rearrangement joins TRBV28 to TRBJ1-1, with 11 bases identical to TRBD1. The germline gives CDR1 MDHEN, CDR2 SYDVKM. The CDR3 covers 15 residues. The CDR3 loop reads CASRPDRGRNTEAFF. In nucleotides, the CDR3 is TGTGCCAGCAGACCGGACAGGGGGCGGAACACTGAGGCTTTCTTT.

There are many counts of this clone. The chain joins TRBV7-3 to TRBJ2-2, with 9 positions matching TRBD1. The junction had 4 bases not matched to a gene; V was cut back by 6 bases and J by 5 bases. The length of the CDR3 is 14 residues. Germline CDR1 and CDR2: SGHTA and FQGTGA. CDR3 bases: TGTGCCAGCAGGACAGGGGGGGAAACCGGGGAGCTGTTTTTT. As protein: CASRTGGETGELFF. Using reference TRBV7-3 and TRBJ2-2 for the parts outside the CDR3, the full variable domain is GAGVSQTPSNKVTEKGKYVELRCDPISGHTALYWYRQSLGQGPEFLIYFQGTGAADDSGLPNDRFFAVRPEGSVSTLKIQRTERGDSAVYLCASRTGGETGELFFGEGSRLTVL.

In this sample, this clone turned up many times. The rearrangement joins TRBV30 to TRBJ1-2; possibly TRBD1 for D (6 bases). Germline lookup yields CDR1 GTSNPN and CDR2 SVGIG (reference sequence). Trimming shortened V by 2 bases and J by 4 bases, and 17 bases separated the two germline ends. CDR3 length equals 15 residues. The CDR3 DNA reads TGTGCCTGGAGTTTACAGGGCGATACACCCTATGGCTACACCTTC. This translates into CAWSLQGDTPYGYTF. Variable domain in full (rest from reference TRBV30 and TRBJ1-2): SQTIHQWPATLVQPVGSPLSLECTVEGTSNPNLYWYRQAAGRGLQLLFYSVGIGQISSEVPQNLSASRPQDRQFILSSKKLLLSDSGFYLCAWSLQGDTPYGYTFGSGTRLTVV.

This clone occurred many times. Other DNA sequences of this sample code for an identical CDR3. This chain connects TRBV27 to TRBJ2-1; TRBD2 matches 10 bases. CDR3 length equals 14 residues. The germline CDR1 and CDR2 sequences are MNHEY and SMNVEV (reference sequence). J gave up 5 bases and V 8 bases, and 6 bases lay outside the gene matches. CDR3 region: CASRDSGRHNEQFF. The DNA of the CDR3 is TGTGCCAGCCGAGATAGCGGGAGGCACAATGAGCAGTTCTTC.

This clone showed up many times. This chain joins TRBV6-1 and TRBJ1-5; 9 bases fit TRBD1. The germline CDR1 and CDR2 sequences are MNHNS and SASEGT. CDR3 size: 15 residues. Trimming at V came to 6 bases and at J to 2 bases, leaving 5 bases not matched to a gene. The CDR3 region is CASSVDRGGNQPQHF. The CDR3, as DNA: TGTGCCAGCAGCGTGGACAGGGGAGGCAATCAGCCCCAGCATTTT.

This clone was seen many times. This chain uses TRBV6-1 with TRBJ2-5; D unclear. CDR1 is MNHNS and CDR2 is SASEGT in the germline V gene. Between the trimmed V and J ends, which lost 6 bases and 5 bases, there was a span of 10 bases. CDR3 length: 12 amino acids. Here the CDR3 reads CASSPNTETQYF. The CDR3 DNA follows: TGTGCCAGCAGCCCCAATACCGAGACCCAGTACTTC.